This T cell receptor (beta chain) derives from a study of identical twins. Study-wide points: Interpretation of the results relied on cross-sectional statistical analysis and not on following the same donors.

Remarks on this clonotype: Antigen: not known.

Healthy Caucasians alone served as donors. A universal primer site was added by template switching, and unique molecular identifiers were carried by the cDNA. TCRdb used MiXCR to reprocess the 5' RACE reads, holding one entry per CDR3 protein. The sample records nearly 250,000 distinct CDR3 sequences, approximately 7% being singletons. This CDR3 is built from 14 residues. The germline CDR1 and CDR2 sequences are SGHNT and YYREEE (reference sequence). The V segment lost 4 bases and the J segment 5 bases; nucleotides outside the gene matches: 4. This sample also appeared in a second study, on yellow fever vaccine responses in identical twins.

The rearrangement uses TRBV5-4 and TRBJ2-7, with 12 bases aligning to TRBD2. The sequencing sample was made of memory (CD45RO+) T cells sorted from blood. The receptor comes from a woman younger than 30 in good health. The CDR3 reads CASSMTSGSNEQYF. The CDR3 DNA sequence: TGTGCCAGCAGCATGACTAGCGGGAGCAACGAGCAGTACTTC.